The T cell receptor beta chain described here comes from a study of cytomegalovirus exposure and HLA in healthy donors. V lost 3 bases and J lost 2; bases outside the gene matches: 3. Germline loops: CDR1 SGHDT, CDR2 YYEEEE. The CDR3 is 14 amino acids. This clone was observed a handful of times. Its antigen remains unknown. Here immunoSEQ multiplex PCR was the method, and the copy in TCRdb shows in-frame clones only, minus some. The table lists 66,000 or so clones, approximately 96% of them singletons. Whole-study findings and limits: In vitro testing confirmed three CMV-associated chains as specific for CMV antigens. The study put some 160 TCR beta chains on its list as cytomegalovirus-associated.

Sequences were obtained from PBMCs. This chain joins TRBV5-6 and TRBJ2-5, with 8 nucleotides matching TRBD2. This TCR was recovered from a woman in her late teens or twenties in good health and CMV-seropositive. CDR3 amino acids: CASSSLAGQETQYF. CDR3 DNA sequence: TGTGCCAGCAGCTCATTAGCGGGACAAGAGACCCAGTACTTC.